These T cell receptor beta chains were read from a single sample in a study of blood T cell repertoires in COVID-19. Here immunoSEQ multiplex PCR was the method, and the copy in TCRdb shows in-frame clones only, minus some. In the table there are around 390,000 clones, 87% of which are singletons. Sequencing was done on a sample of PBMCs or T cells enriched from blood (not recorded which). These receptor sequences come from a woman between 45 and 65 years old who had recovered from COVID-19. The CDR3 runs from the conserved cysteine through the conserved F or W. Each record gives: D gene, clone size, J gene, V gene, CDR3 DNA, CDR3 protein. The D gene is left open where the match is weak. Not all rows give a size; the values are once, few, many and, for expanded clones, a class.

.	few	TRBJ2-7	TRBV6-5	TGTGCCAGCAGGGCGGGACGGGTTGAGGAGCAGTACTTC	CASRAGRVEEQYF
TRBD1	.	TRBJ2-1	TRBV2	TGTGCCAGCACCACGACAGGGTGGGATGAGCAGTTCTTC	CASTTTGWDEQFF
TRBD1	.	TRBJ2-2	TRBV2	TGTGCCAGCAGTCGGGACAGGGTTGGCGACGGGGAGCTGTTTTTT	CASSRDRVGDGELFF
TRBD1	.	TRBJ1-2	TRBV7-2	TGTGCCAGCAGCTTGGGACAGGGGGACCTATATGGCTACACCTTC	CASSLGQGDLYGYTF
TRBD2	.	TRBJ2-3	TRBV11-2	TGTGCCAGCAGCCGACTAGCGGGGGAGTCAGATACGCAGTATTTT	CASSRLAGESDTQYF
.	.	TRBJ1-1	TRBV5-1	TGCGCCAGCAGCTTGCAACAGCCGGGACAAACTGAAGCTTTCTTT	CASSLQQPGQTEAFF
.	.	TRBJ1-3	TRBV7-2	TGTGCCAGCAGCTTGGAGGAGGGAAACACCATATATTTT	CASSLEEGNTIYF
.	.	TRBJ2-5	TRBV3-1/TRBV3-2	TGTGCCAGCAGCAGAACAGACAGTAATCAAGAGACCCAGTACTTC	CASSRTDSNQETQYF
.	.	TRBJ1-2	TRBV7-2	TGTGCCAGCAGTTCCTGGACAGCCAACTATGGCTACACCTTC	CASSSWTANYGYTF
.	.	TRBJ2-1	TRBV5-5	TGTGCCAGCAGCCCGCCGAGTAGAGACAATGAGCAGTTCTTC	CASSPPSRDNEQFF
.	.	TRBJ2-6	TRBV28	TGTGCCAGCAGTACTACAGGGTCCCCTGGGGCCAACGTCCTGACTTTC	CASSTTGSPGANVLTF
TRBD1	.	TRBJ1-6	TRBV7-3	TGTGCCAGCAGCTTAATATCCCAGGGACAGGTTTCTAATTCACCCCTCCACTTT	CASSLISQGQVSNSPLHF
TRBD1	.	TRBJ1-6	TRBV27	TGTGCCAGCAGTTCTTGGGACAGTTTGTATAATTCACCCCTCCACTTT	CASSSWDSLYNSPLHF
.	.	TRBJ2-7	TRBV2	TGTGCCAGCGGGACATCGTACTCCTACGAGCAGTACTTC	CASGTSYSYEQYF
.	.	TRBJ2-3	TRBV19	TGTGCCAGTAGTATGATTATTTCGGCAGATACGCAGTATTTT	CASSMIISADTQYF
.	.	TRBJ2-2	TRBV6-6	TGTGCCAGCAGTTCGACACACACCGGGGAGCTGTTTTTT	CASSSTHTGELFF
TRBD2	.	TRBJ2-3	TRBV4-2	TGTGCCAGCAGCCAAGATAATCAGCGGGGGGGCCTCGGAGATACGCAGTATTTT	CASSQDNQRGGLGDTQYF
TRBD1	once	TRBJ1-5	TRBV27	TGTGCCAGCAGACCCTTGGGAGGGACAGGGCATCAGCCCCAGCATTTT	CASRPLGGTGHQPQHF
TRBD1	.	TRBJ2-7	TRBV19	TGTGCCAGTAGTATGAGCAGGGGGTCCTACGAGCAGTACTTC	CASSMSRGSYEQYF
.	.	TRBJ1-2	TRBV4-1	TGCGCCAGCTCAGGGTCTAACTATGGCTACACCTTC	CASSGSNYGYTF
TRBD1	.	TRBJ2-7	TRBV5-1	TGCGCCAGCATGGGGGGGACAGGGGCCTACGAGCAGTACTTC	CASMGGTGAYEQYF
TRBD1	.	TRBJ1-2	TRBV5-1	TGCGCCAGCAGCTTGGACGGACAGGGGGCGCAGGGCTACACCTTC	CASSLDGQGAQGYTF
.	.	TRBJ2-5	TRBV18	TGTGCCAGCTCACCACCTCTTGAGACCCAGTACTTC	CASSPPLETQYF
.	.	TRBJ1-1	TRBV2	TGTGCCATCCTAAGGGAGCCAATGGGGAACACTGAAGCTTTCTTT	CAILREPMGNTEAFF
.	.	TRBJ1-6	TRBV5-8	TGTGCCAGCAGCCTTACAGGAGGGATCAATTCACCCCTCCACTTT	CASSLTGGINSPLHF
.	.	TRBJ1-5	TRBV2	TGTGCCAGCACCCCGACAGGACTCTATAGCAATCAGCCCCAGCATTTT	CASTPTGLYSNQPQHF
.	once	TRBJ1-1	TRBV7-2	TGTGCCAGCAGCTTAGGGGGGGTCGCGGCAGCTTTCTTT	CASSLGGVAAAFF
TRBD2	.	TRBJ2-7	TRBV4-1	TGCGCCAGCAGCATTTATACAAGCGGACTAGCGGACGAGCAGTACTTC	CASSIYTSGLADEQYF
.	once	TRBJ1-1	TRBV12-3/TRBV12-4	TGTGCCAGCAGTTTGGGCAGGAACACTGAAGCTTTCTTT	CASSLGRNTEAFF
TRBD1	.	TRBJ1-1	TRBV4-1	TGCGCCAGCAGCCAAGGACAGGGGTCGTCTGAAGCTTTCTTT	CASSQGQGSSEAFF
.	once	TRBJ2-2	TRBV2	TGTGCCAGCAAAGCAATCTGGAGTTACACCGGGGAGCTGTTTTTT	CASKAIWSYTGELFF
.	.	TRBJ2-6	TRBV4-3	TGCGCCAGCAGCCAAGATACAGGGTCCGGGGCCAACGTCCTGACTTTC	CASSQDTGSGANVLTF
.	few	TRBJ2-7	TRBV5-6	TGTGCCAGCAGCTTGATGAGCGAGCAGTACTTC	CASSLMSEQYF
.	.	TRBJ2-3	TRBV12-5	TGTGCTAGTGGTTTTCTAGCGACAGATACGCAGTATTTT	CASGFLATDTQYF
.	.	TRBJ1-2	TRBV2	TGTGCCACCCAGCGAGGCGGAGGCGGCTACACCTTC	CATQRGGGGYTF
.	.	TRBJ2-2	TRBV10-1	TGCGCCAGCAGCTCGGGGGAAAGCATCGGGGAGCTGTTTTTT	CASSSGESIGELFF
.	.	TRBJ1-3	TRBV7-8	TGTGCCAGCAGCCGGGGGGGGACACAAGGAAACACCATATATTTT	CASSRGGTQGNTIYF